This paragraph covers one T cell receptor beta chain sequence. Its specificity is not known. The sample is drawn from a study of vaccination effects on CD4 cells after COVID-19. The CDR3 is 15 residues long. V lost 5 bases to trimming and J lost 2 bases, with 16 bases between them. CDR1 LGHNT and CDR2 FRNRAP come from the germline V gene. Produced via immunoSEQ multiplex PCR; TCRdb's table is partial and in-frame only. The repertoire consists of around 50,000 clones, with about three quarters occurring once and the leading ten covering about 12%. Investigators separated out CD4+ T cells once around nine days of culture had passed. The infection with SARS-CoV-2 (confirmed by PCR) occurred in this person between March and December 2020.

The chain joins TRBV12-5 to TRBJ2-7; no clear D gene. The clonotype comes from a human donor who had a prior SARS-CoV-2 infection. The sample here was CD4+ T cells from PBMCs cultured without peptide, taken before COVID-19 vaccination. The CDR3 sequence is CASGASWAPTYEQYF. CDR3 sequence (DNA): TGTGCTAGTGGTGCCTCTTGGGCGCCAACCTACGAGCAGTACTTC.